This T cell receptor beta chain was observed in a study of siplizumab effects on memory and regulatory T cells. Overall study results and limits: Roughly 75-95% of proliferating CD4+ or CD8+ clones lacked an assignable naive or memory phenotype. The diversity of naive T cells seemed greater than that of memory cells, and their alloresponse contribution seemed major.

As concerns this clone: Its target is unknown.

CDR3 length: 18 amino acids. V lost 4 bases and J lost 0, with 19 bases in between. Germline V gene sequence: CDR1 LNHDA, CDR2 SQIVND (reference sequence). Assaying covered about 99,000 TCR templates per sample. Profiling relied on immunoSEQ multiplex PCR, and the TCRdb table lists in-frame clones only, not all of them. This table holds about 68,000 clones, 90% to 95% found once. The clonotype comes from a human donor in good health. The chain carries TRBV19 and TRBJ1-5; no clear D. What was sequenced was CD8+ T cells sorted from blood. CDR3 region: CASSTPLRTGYSNQPQHF. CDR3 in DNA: TGTGCCAGTAGTACACCTCTCCGGACGGGATATAGCAATCAGCCCCAGCATTTT.